This is a list of T cell receptor beta chains from one sample in a study of cytomegalovirus exposure and HLA in healthy donors. Assay used: immunoSEQ multiplex PCR; TCRdb lists only in-frame clones, some missing. The table records about 150,000 clones, roughly 9.6% of them present only once. Material: PBMCs. All receptors come from a woman aged 40 to 49 in good health and CMV-seropositive. Each CDR3 is given with its conserved first and last residue. Fields, in order: clone size, D gene, V gene, J gene, CDR3 protein, CDR3 DNA. The D gene is left open where the match is weak. Some rows have no size entry. The others give once, few or many, or a class for an expanded clone.

clone_size: -
d_call: -
v_call: TRBV7-2
j_call: TRBJ2-7
cdr3_aa: CASSPPGEGGVSYEQYF
cdr3_nt: TGTGCCAGCAGCCCGCCGGGTGAGGGGGGGGTCTCCTACGAGCAGTACTTC

clone_size: few
d_call: TRBD1
v_call: TRBV5-6
j_call: TRBJ2-5
cdr3_aa: CASSTTGGAETQYF
cdr3_nt: TGTGCCAGCAGCACTACAGGGGGCGCGGAGACCCAGTACTTC

clone_size: -
d_call: -
v_call: TRBV19
j_call: TRBJ1-1
cdr3_aa: CASSPQGNTEAFF
cdr3_nt: TGTGCCAGTAGCCCACAGGGGAACACTGAAGCTTTCTTT

clone_size: -
d_call: TRBD2
v_call: TRBV9
j_call: TRBJ2-3
cdr3_aa: CASSVGLASTDTQYF
cdr3_nt: TGTGCCAGCAGCGTAGGACTAGCTAGCACAGATACGCAGTATTTT

clone_size: -
d_call: -
v_call: TRBV12-1
j_call: TRBJ2-1
cdr3_aa: CASSLSGTPYNEQFF
cdr3_nt: TGTGCCAGCAGCTTAAGCGGGACCCCCTACAATGAGCAGTTCTTC

clone_size: few
d_call: TRBD2
v_call: TRBV5-6
j_call: TRBJ2-2
cdr3_aa: CASSFGTSVTGELFF
cdr3_nt: TGTGCCAGCAGCTTTGGGACTAGCGTCACCGGGGAGCTGTTTTTT

clone_size: few
d_call: -
v_call: TRBV4-1
j_call: TRBJ1-1
cdr3_aa: CASSQDWGSLLNTEAFF
cdr3_nt: TGCGCCAGCAGCCAAGATTGGGGCAGCTTACTGAACACTGAAGCTTTCTTT

clone_size: -
d_call: -
v_call: TRBV4-1
j_call: TRBJ1-1
cdr3_aa: CASSQGQMNTEAFF
cdr3_nt: TGCGCCAGCAGCCAAGGCCAGATGAACACCGAAGCTTTCTTT

clone_size: -
d_call: -
v_call: TRBV10-2
j_call: TRBJ1-6
cdr3_aa: CASAVQGRGSPLHF
cdr3_nt: TGCGCCAGCGCTGTCCAGGGGCGCGGTTCACCCCTCCACTTT

clone_size: -
d_call: -
v_call: TRBV7-6
j_call: TRBJ2-2
cdr3_aa: CASTEAGVDGELFF
cdr3_nt: TGTGCCAGTACAGAGGCAGGGGTGGACGGGGAGCTGTTTTTT

clone_size: few
d_call: TRBD2
v_call: TRBV11-2
j_call: TRBJ2-3
cdr3_aa: CASSLDLPLAGTPDTQYF
cdr3_nt: TGTGCCAGCAGCTTAGATCTCCCTTTAGCGGGGACCCCAGATACGCAGTATTTT

clone_size: -
d_call: -
v_call: TRBV7-6
j_call: TRBJ1-2
cdr3_aa: CASSPGRDYGYTF
cdr3_nt: TGTGCCAGCAGCCCCGGCCGGGACTATGGCTACACCTTC

clone_size: -
d_call: TRBD2
v_call: TRBV7-9
j_call: TRBJ2-5
cdr3_aa: CASSFTSGGKETQYF
cdr3_nt: TGTGCCAGCAGCTTTACTAGCGGGGGGAAAGAGACCCAGTACTTC

clone_size: few
d_call: -
v_call: TRBV30
j_call: TRBJ2-4
cdr3_aa: CAWSVLPAKNIQYF
cdr3_nt: TGTGCCTGGAGTGTACTCCCGGCCAAAAACATTCAGTACTTC

clone_size: -
d_call: -
v_call: TRBV4-1
j_call: TRBJ2-4
cdr3_aa: CASSREGGNIQYF
cdr3_nt: TGCGCCAGCAGCCGGGAAGGAGGAAACATTCAGTACTTC

clone_size: few
d_call: -
v_call: TRBV7-8
j_call: TRBJ1-1
cdr3_aa: CASSLIRGSEAFF
cdr3_nt: TGTGCCAGCAGCTTAATTCGGGGGTCTGAAGCTTTCTTT

clone_size: few
d_call: -
v_call: TRBV19
j_call: TRBJ2-1
cdr3_aa: CASSPPGAGVINEQFF
cdr3_nt: TGTGCCAGTAGTCCGCCGGGGGCGGGGGTTATCAATGAGCAGTTCTTC

clone_size: few
d_call: -
v_call: TRBV7-2
j_call: TRBJ1-1
cdr3_aa: CASSLVMNTEAFF
cdr3_nt: TGTGCCAGCAGCTTAGTCATGAACACTGAAGCTTTCTTT

clone_size: few
d_call: -
v_call: TRBV6-6
j_call: TRBJ1-1
cdr3_aa: CASSYSEGDTEAFF
cdr3_nt: TGTGCCAGCAGTTACTCAGAGGGGGACACTGAAGCTTTCTTT

clone_size: -
d_call: TRBD1
v_call: TRBV5-1
j_call: TRBJ1-1
cdr3_aa: CASSSSSTGVGEAFF
cdr3_nt: TGCGCCAGCAGCAGTAGTTCGACAGGGGTGGGGGAAGCTTTCTTT

clone_size: -
d_call: -
v_call: TRBV21-1
j_call: TRBJ1-1
cdr3_aa: CASSKGRGSNTEAFF
cdr3_nt: TGTGCCAGCAGCAAAGGCCGGGGATCCAACACTGAAGCTTTCTTT

clone_size: -
d_call: -
v_call: TRBV7-2
j_call: TRBJ2-7
cdr3_aa: CASAAADEQYF
cdr3_nt: TGTGCCAGCGCCGCCGCGGACGAGCAGTACTTC

clone_size: few
d_call: -
v_call: TRBV5-1
j_call: TRBJ2-2
cdr3_aa: CASSVYPGDSTGELFF
cdr3_nt: TGCGCCAGCAGCGTCTATCCGGGAGACAGCACCGGGGAGCTGTTTTTT

clone_size: -
d_call: TRBD1
v_call: TRBV10-3
j_call: TRBJ1-6
cdr3_aa: CAISESGDSRTLHF
cdr3_nt: TGTGCCATCAGTGAGTCGGGGGACAGTAGGACCCTCCACTTT

clone_size: few
d_call: -
v_call: TRBV7-2
j_call: TRBJ1-2
cdr3_aa: CASRLDRASNYGYTF
cdr3_nt: TGTGCCAGCAGACTCGACAGAGCCTCTAACTATGGCTACACCTTC

clone_size: once
d_call: TRBD2
v_call: TRBV4-3
j_call: TRBJ2-5
cdr3_aa: CASSQDHGGAEETQYF
cdr3_nt: TGCGCCAGCAGCCAAGACCACGGGGGGGCAGAGGAGACCCAGTACTTC

clone_size: -
d_call: TRBD1
v_call: TRBV18
j_call: TRBJ2-7
cdr3_aa: CASSPQGALGEQYF
cdr3_nt: TGTGCCAGCTCACCACAGGGGGCGTTGGGCGAGCAGTACTTC

clone_size: few
d_call: TRBD1
v_call: TRBV5-1
j_call: TRBJ2-1
cdr3_aa: CASSFEGTGIHEQFF
cdr3_nt: TGCGCCAGCAGCTTCGAGGGGACAGGGATCCATGAGCAGTTCTTC

clone_size: few
d_call: TRBD1
v_call: TRBV19
j_call: TRBJ2-3
cdr3_aa: CASRGTDTDTQYF
cdr3_nt: TGTGCCAGTAGAGGGACAGACACAGATACGCAGTATTTT

clone_size: -
d_call: -
v_call: TRBV11-2
j_call: TRBJ2-5
cdr3_aa: CASSFLGAGTQYF
cdr3_nt: TGTGCCAGCAGCTTTTTGGGGGCGGGGACCCAGTACTTC

clone_size: -
d_call: -
v_call: TRBV4-1
j_call: TRBJ1-5
cdr3_aa: CASSQGQRNQPQHF
cdr3_nt: TGCGCCAGCAGCCAGGGCCAGCGCAATCAGCCCCAGCATTTT

clone_size: few
d_call: TRBD1
v_call: TRBV7-2
j_call: TRBJ1-5
cdr3_aa: CASSFDRGLHQPQHF
cdr3_nt: TGTGCCAGCAGCTTCGACAGGGGGCTTCATCAGCCCCAGCATTTT

clone_size: few
d_call: TRBD2
v_call: TRBV11-2
j_call: TRBJ2-7
cdr3_aa: CASSLGPGLVFEQYF
cdr3_nt: TGTGCCAGCAGCTTAGGGCCGGGACTAGTATTCGAGCAGTACTTC

clone_size: -
d_call: -
v_call: TRBV2
j_call: TRBJ2-1
cdr3_aa: CASSEQGPSYNEQFF
cdr3_nt: TGTGCCAGCAGTGAGCAGGGGCCTTCCTACAATGAGCAGTTCTTC

clone_size: -
d_call: -
v_call: TRBV14
j_call: TRBJ2-3
cdr3_aa: CASSQVFLSDTQYF
cdr3_nt: TGTGCCAGCAGCCAAGTATTCCTCTCAGATACACAGTATTTT

clone_size: -
d_call: -
v_call: TRBV6-6
j_call: TRBJ1-1
cdr3_aa: CASTLIRGTEAFF
cdr3_nt: TGTGCCAGCACCCTAATACGGGGTACTGAAGCTTTCTTT

clone_size: few
d_call: TRBD2
v_call: TRBV5-6
j_call: TRBJ2-3
cdr3_aa: CASSSTGTILFTDTQYF
cdr3_nt: TGTGCCAGCAGCTCGACCGGGACTATTCTATTCACAGATACGCAGTATTTT

clone_size: -
d_call: TRBD1
v_call: TRBV18
j_call: TRBJ1-4
cdr3_aa: CASSPWVGTGDEKLFF
cdr3_nt: TGTGCCAGCTCACCGTGGGTTGGGACAGGGGACGAAAAACTGTTTTTT

clone_size: few
d_call: TRBD1
v_call: TRBV27
j_call: TRBJ1-2
cdr3_aa: CASSPITGAVDYGYTF
cdr3_nt: TGTGCCAGCAGTCCGATTACAGGGGCGGTGGACTATGGCTACACCTTC

clone_size: -
d_call: -
v_call: TRBV14
j_call: TRBJ2-2
cdr3_aa: CASSKAITGELFF
cdr3_nt: TGTGCCAGCAGCAAAGCCATCACCGGGGAGCTGTTTTTT

clone_size: few
d_call: -
v_call: TRBV20-1
j_call: TRBJ2-5
cdr3_aa: CSASWRETQYF
cdr3_nt: TGCAGTGCTAGCTGGCGGGAGACCCAGTACTTC

clone_size: -
d_call: TRBD2
v_call: TRBV7-6
j_call: TRBJ2-3
cdr3_aa: CASMERGGSDTQYF
cdr3_nt: TGTGCCAGCATGGAGCGGGGGGGTTCAGATACGCAGTATTTT

clone_size: few
d_call: TRBD1
v_call: TRBV11-2
j_call: TRBJ2-7
cdr3_aa: CASSSVSGQGAYEQYF
cdr3_nt: TGTGCCAGCAGCTCGGTGTCGGGACAGGGTGCCTACGAGCAGTACTTC

clone_size: few
d_call: -
v_call: TRBV4-1
j_call: TRBJ2-4
cdr3_aa: CASKGLAKNIQYF
cdr3_nt: TGCGCCAGCAAAGGACTAGCCAAAAACATTCAGTACTTC

clone_size: few
d_call: -
v_call: TRBV5-1
j_call: TRBJ1-2
cdr3_aa: CASSLGQGFYGYTF
cdr3_nt: TGCGCCAGCAGCTTGGGCCAGGGGTTTTATGGCTACACCTTC

clone_size: -
d_call: TRBD2
v_call: TRBV25-1
j_call: TRBJ2-2
cdr3_aa: CASSAYTGLESGELFF
cdr3_nt: TGTGCCAGCAGTGCTTACACGGGACTAGAATCCGGGGAGCTGTTTTTT

clone_size: -
d_call: TRBD2
v_call: TRBV11-2
j_call: TRBJ2-3
cdr3_aa: CASSLEPHLAGGPGNTQYF
cdr3_nt: TGTGCCAGCAGCTTAGAACCCCACCTGGCGGGGGGGCCGGGGAATACGCAGTATTTT

clone_size: few
d_call: TRBD1
v_call: TRBV5-1
j_call: TRBJ2-7
cdr3_aa: CSSSLEFGTGHDEQYF
cdr3_nt: TGCTCCAGCAGCTTGGAATTTGGGACAGGGCACGACGAGCAGTACTTC

clone_size: -
d_call: -
v_call: TRBV2
j_call: TRBJ1-3
cdr3_aa: CASSGTAGNTIYF
cdr3_nt: TGTGCCAGCAGTGGGACAGCTGGAAACACCATATATTTT

clone_size: few
d_call: -
v_call: TRBV11-2
j_call: TRBJ1-1
cdr3_aa: CASSFGRRTEAFF
cdr3_nt: TGTGCCAGCAGCTTCGGACGGAGGACTGAAGCTTTCTTT

clone_size: -
d_call: TRBD1
v_call: TRBV2
j_call: TRBJ1-5
cdr3_aa: CASRGTGGTGNQPQHF
cdr3_nt: TGTGCCAGCAGGGGGACAGGGGGCACGGGGAATCAGCCCCAGCATTTT

clone_size: -
d_call: -
v_call: TRBV5-1
j_call: TRBJ1-1
cdr3_aa: CASRPDSMNTEAFF
cdr3_nt: TGCGCCAGCAGGCCGGACAGCATGAACACTGAAGCTTTCTTT

clone_size: few
d_call: TRBD1
v_call: TRBV7-3
j_call: TRBJ1-2
cdr3_aa: CASSTGQGEQDYTF
cdr3_nt: TGTGCCAGCAGCACCGGACAGGGGGAACAAGATTACACCTTC

clone_size: few
d_call: -
v_call: TRBV4-1
j_call: TRBJ1-1
cdr3_aa: CASSRKGTSNTEAFF
cdr3_nt: TGCGCCAGCAGCCGAAAAGGGACATCGAACACTGAAGCTTTCTTT

clone_size: few
d_call: -
v_call: TRBV9
j_call: TRBJ1-2
cdr3_aa: CASSVEVGQNYGYTF
cdr3_nt: TGTGCCAGCAGCGTAGAAGTAGGACAGAACTATGGCTACACCTTC

clone_size: -
d_call: -
v_call: TRBV5-1
j_call: TRBJ2-5
cdr3_aa: CASNFGGGEETQYF
cdr3_nt: TGCGCCAGCAACTTCGGCGGGGGCGAAGAGACCCAGTACTTC

clone_size: -
d_call: -
v_call: TRBV6-1
j_call: TRBJ1-6
cdr3_aa: CASSEWEGISPLHF
cdr3_nt: TGTGCCAGCAGTGAATGGGAGGGAATTTCACCCCTCCACTTT

clone_size: few
d_call: TRBD2
v_call: TRBV2
j_call: TRBJ2-1
cdr3_aa: CASSGAGTSGGEQFF
cdr3_nt: TGTGCCAGCAGTGGGGCGGGGACTAGCGGGGGTGAGCAGTTCTTC

clone_size: few
d_call: TRBD2
v_call: TRBV4-1
j_call: TRBJ2-2
cdr3_aa: CASSHSSGGETGELFF
cdr3_nt: TGCGCCAGCAGCCATTCTAGCGGGGGGGAGACCGGGGAGCTGTTTTTT

clone_size: few
d_call: TRBD2
v_call: TRBV5-1
j_call: TRBJ2-1
cdr3_aa: CASSLVPGGSYNEQFF
cdr3_nt: TGCGCCAGCAGCTTGGTCCCGGGGGGCTCCTACAATGAGCAGTTCTTC